This TCR beta chain was captured in a study of T cell repertoires in cytomegalovirus infection. Study results and caveats: HLA-C-restricted CMV clonotypes gave the most frequent clonotype in two of eight donors. Adding up the frequency of public TCR beta families identified people who carried CMV plus the relevant HLA.

Concerning this clonotype: Its target is not known.

Germline CDR1 is SEHNR and CDR2 is FQNEAQ (reference sequence). This CDR3 has 17 amino acids. V was clipped by 5 bases and J by 8 bases; unmatched bases: 13. TCRdb used MiXCR to reprocess the reads, holding one entry per CDR3 protein. Among roughly 920,000 distinct CDR3 sequences, approximately 32% were seen once, and the ten largest hold roughly an eighth. The clonotype comes from a human donor in good health (CMV status not recorded). Some clones in this sample may be carry-over from other donors' samples. The sequences come from cultured CD8+ T cells from PBMCs, collected from culture after CMV antigen stimulation. The V and J genes are TRBV7-9 and TRBJ2-1; TRBD2 aligns across 12 bases. CDR3 loop: CASSPPRLAGVPYEQFF. The CDR3, as DNA: TGTGCCAGCAGCCCTCCAAGACTAGCGGGGGTGCCCTATGAGCAGTTCTTC.